The clone carrying this T cell receptor (beta chain) was seen only once. Its matching antigen is unknown. The source of the sample is a study of PD-1 blockade in classical Hodgkin lymphoma. The assay was immunoSEQ multiplex PCR, and TCRdb's table has in-frame clones only and misses some. This table has a few thousand clones, 71% appearing once. Whole-study findings and limits: Compared with baseline, CD4+ but not CD8+ TCR diversity had risen significantly by C4D1. As was reported, newly diagnosed patients showed lower baseline TCR diversity than healthy donors did.

CDR1 and CDR2 from the germline V gene are MRHNA and SNTAGT. With 0 bases clipped from V and 5 bases from J, the junction kept 5 bases outside the gene matches. This CDR3 is built from 15 residues. Each of the patients experienced relapse following autologous stem cell transplantation, and their brentuximab vedotin exposure differed. Applied to thawed PBMCs, magnetic negative selection was the method used to isolate CD8+ T cells. This clonotype originated in a human donor with classical Hodgkin lymphoma. This specimen consisted of CD8+ T cells from blood, obtained at baseline. The chain recombines TRBV6-4 with TRBJ1-2, with 8 bases identical to TRBD1. CDR3 in amino acids: CASSDSVQGGYGYTF. The CDR3, as DNA: TGTGCCAGCAGTGACTCGGTACAGGGGGGGTATGGCTACACCTTC.